This T cell receptor (beta chain) originates from a study of T cells after yellow fever vaccination. On the study more broadly: In the case of low-cell-number fractions, SMART-Seq v4 Ultra Low Input was used for preparation. Findings of the study overall: In post-booster samples, most primary-vaccination clones reappeared (approximately 97% CD4, over 70% CD8).

Production of TCR cDNA was by 5'RACE template switching, which also added a universal primer site and UMIs. TCRdb fed the 5' RACE reads into MiXCR, producing one record per CDR3 protein. The sample yields 300,000 to 350,000 distinct CDR3 sequences, around 3.9% seen once. A note on this clonotype: The antigen remains unidentified.

The sequencing here drew on PBMCs, taken 5 days after the yellow fever booster vaccination. The sequence derives from a man aged 18 to 29 who received the YFV17D yellow fever vaccine.

DNA of the CDR3: TGTGCCAGCAGCCCCCGTCCAGGGGGCGGTGGCTACACCTTC. It encodes CASSPRPGGGGYTF. The chain uses TRBV3-1 and TRBJ1-2; 8 nucleotides match TRBD1. Per germline, CDR1 LGHDT and CDR2 YNNKEL (reference sequence). V was pared by 4 bases and J by 7 bases, with 8 bases of the junction left unmatched. The CDR3 loop spans 14 amino acids.